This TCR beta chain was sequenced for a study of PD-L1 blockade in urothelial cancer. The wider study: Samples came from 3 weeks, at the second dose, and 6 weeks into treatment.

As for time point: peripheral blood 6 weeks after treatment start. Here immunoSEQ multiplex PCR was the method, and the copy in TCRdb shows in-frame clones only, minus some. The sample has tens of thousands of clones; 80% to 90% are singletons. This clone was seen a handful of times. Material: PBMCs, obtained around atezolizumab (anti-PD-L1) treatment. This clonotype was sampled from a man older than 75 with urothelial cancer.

For the CDR3, the DNA is TGTGCCAGCAGCGTAGGGCAGGGGTCCTATGGCTACACCTTC. It translates to CASSVGQGSYGYTF. The chain links TRBV9 to TRBJ1-2, with D possibly matching TRBD1 (6 bases). The length of the CDR3 is 14 residues. The V and J ends lost 0 bases and 4 bases respectively, with 10 bases between them. Per germline, CDR1 SGDLS and CDR2 YYNGEE.